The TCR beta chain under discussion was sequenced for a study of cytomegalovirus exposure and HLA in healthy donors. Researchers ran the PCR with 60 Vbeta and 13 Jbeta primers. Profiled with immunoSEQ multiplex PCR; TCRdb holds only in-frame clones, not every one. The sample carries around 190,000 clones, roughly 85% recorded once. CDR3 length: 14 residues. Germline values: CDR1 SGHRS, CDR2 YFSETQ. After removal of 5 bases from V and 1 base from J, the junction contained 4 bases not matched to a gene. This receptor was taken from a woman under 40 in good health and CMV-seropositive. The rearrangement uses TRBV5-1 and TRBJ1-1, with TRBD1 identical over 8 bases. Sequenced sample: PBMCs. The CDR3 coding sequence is TGCGCCAGCAGTTTTGACAGGGGGAACACTGAAGCTTTCTTT. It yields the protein CASSFDRGNTEAFF.